This section outlines one TCR beta chain sequence together with its context. The target of this receptor is not known. Base quality data are lacking; no much larger clone is found one base away. The immunoSEQ Assay, a bias-controlled multiplex PCR, was used to amplify TCRbeta CDR3 regions from genomic DNA. Turning to the authors' computational methods: Within the assay, amplification of reference gene primers was used to estimate how many nucleated cells each sample contained. To quantify the absolute abundance of each unique TCRbeta CDR3 rearrangement, sequence reads were collapsed and filtered. For each sample, productive Simpson clonality was calculated as the square root of Simpson's diversity index over productive rearrangements. What TCRdb holds here is the immuneACCESS table cut down to in-frame rearrangements. Part of the clones is not present; checked against another copy, under half of the missing clones reflect an unresolved V gene, and the others are unexplained. V and J calls and clone size follow that table, whereas D and trimming were derived from the DNA. This sample gives 270,000 or so clones in total; 85% to 90% of them show up just once. Around 12% of the sample goes to the ten largest clones.

At one collaborating source in Seattle, patients were enrolled during active infection and were followed longitudinally through the course of disease. Collaborating institutions collected whole blood in K2EDTA tubes following their own protocols. For TCRbeta analysis, collaborator samples were shipped as frozen whole blood, as isolated PBMCs, or as DNA extracted from either sample type. The sample is drawn from a study of blood T cell repertoires in COVID-19 (dated by TCRdb to 2018 to 2020). In terms of the full investigation: Collaborator samples came from the United States, Italy and Spain and covered acute and convalescent phases of COVID-19. The prospective study material was composed of cDNA or gDNA derived from T cells, B-cell-depleted T cells, or PBMCs. Deeply sampled blood TCRbeta repertoires from subjects exposed to, actively infected with, or recovered from COVID-19 were included in the dataset. The repertoires were made available in a free public database intended to serve as a resource for research on the immune response to SARS-CoV-2. The samples were drawn from the first 160 participants of the ongoing ImmuneRACE study and from 1,200 or so subjects provided by 6 global collaborators. Nearly every sample came with metadata listing a de-identified subject ID, COVID-19 status, age in years and sex. Where HLA class I and class II types were available, the types were taken from metadata supplied by the sample provider, not from assay-based typing. What the authors observed across the whole study: The quantity of clinical and demographic metadata differed by source and by participant and was supplied without curation.

The germline V gene supplies CDR1 SQVTM and CDR2 ANQGSEA. Between the V and J ends, shortened by 6 bases and 9 bases respectively, the junction contains 15 bases. From the cysteine through the phenylalanine, the CDR3 covers 11 amino acids. CDR3 DNA is the only sequence kept; it has 33 bases, read in frame from the first base. The chain uses TRBV29-1 and TRBJ2-7, with the identity of the D gene unclear. The clonotype originates from a woman in her 30s with COVID-19, enrolled during active disease. Sample: peripheral blood. The DNA reads as follows: TGCAGCGTCCTCTACCTTCGAGGGCAGTACTTC. It codes for CSVLYLRGQYF.